These T cell receptor beta chains were read from a single sample in a study of shared clonotypes between healthy human individuals. Assay used: immunoSEQ multiplex PCR; TCRdb lists only in-frame clones, some missing. The repertoire holds about 490,000 clones, with less than 80% as singletons. Sequencing was performed on PBMCs. Source of these receptors: a middle-aged woman in good health. Some clones in this sample may be carry-over from other donors' samples. Both conserved end residues are part of each CDR3. D genes are given only for firm matches. Rows may omit the clone size; those that give it use once, few, many or a size class.

- | once | TRBJ2-1 | TRBV28 | TGTGCCAGCAGTGCCGCACAGCCTTACAATGAGCAGTTCTTC | CASSAAQPYNEQFF
TRBD2 | - | TRBJ2-2 | TRBV5-1 | TGCGCCAGCAGCTTGGGACTAGCGGGAGCTAACGGGGAGCTGTTTTTT | CASSLGLAGANGELFF
TRBD1 | - | TRBJ1-1 | TRBV25-1 | TGTGCCAGCAGCCCCGAACAGGGGATGAACACTGAAGCTTTCTTT | CASSPEQGMNTEAFF
- | few | TRBJ1-5 | TRBV25-1 | TGTGCCAGCAGTGGAGGCATCAATCAGCCCCAGCATTTT | CASSGGINQPQHF
TRBD1 | - | TRBJ1-1 | TRBV5-5 | TGTGCCAGCAGCTTGGCCGGACAGGCCACTTCAGAAGCTTTCTTT | CASSLAGQATSEAFF
- | - | TRBJ2-6 | TRBV28 | TGTGCCAGCAGTACCCGGGACACTTACTCTGGGGCCAACGTCCTGACTTTC | CASSTRDTYSGANVLTF
TRBD2 | once | TRBJ2-5 | TRBV27 | TGTGCCAGCAGTACCCGGACTAGCGGGAGAGAGACCCAGTACTTC | CASSTRTSGRETQYF
TRBD2 | - | TRBJ2-5 | TRBV2 | TGTGCCAGCAAGAGCGGGAGGGCCGGGGAGACCCAGTACTTC | CASKSGRAGETQYF
- | - | TRBJ2-2 | TRBV28 | TGTGCCACCTTGACTAGTCGTTGGTCCGGGGAGCTGTTTTTT | CATLTSRWSGELFF
- | - | TRBJ2-7 | TRBV15 | TGTGCCACCAGCAGAGATAAGCGAGCCTACGAGCAGTACTTC | CATSRDKRAYEQYF
- | - | TRBJ1-3 | TRBV27 | TGTGCCAGCAGTAGGGCGGGGACTGGAAACACCATATATTTT | CASSRAGTGNTIYF
- | - | TRBJ2-3 | TRBV28 | TGTGCCAGCAGTTCAGACATCGGGCACACAGATACGCAGTATTTT | CASSSDIGHTDTQYF
TRBD2 | few | TRBJ2-3 | TRBV27 | TGTGCCAGCAGCCGTCGACTAGCGGGAGGGAGCACAGATACGCAGTATTTT | CASSRRLAGGSTDTQYF
- | - | TRBJ2-7 | TRBV27 | TGTGCCAGCAGTGAAGCGGGACAGACCTACGAGCGGTACTTC | CASSEAGQTYERYF
TRBD2 | - | TRBJ2-5 | TRBV19 | TGTGCCAGTAGACCTACTAGCGGGGAGACCCAGTACTTC | CASRPTSGETQYF
TRBD2 | - | TRBJ2-1 | TRBV5-4 | TGTGCCAGCAGCGAGGGGACTAGCGGGGCCTACAATGAGCAGTTCTTC | CASSEGTSGAYNEQFF
- | - | TRBJ2-1 | TRBV7-8 | TGTGCCAGCAGCTTAATAGTGGGAGAAAACTACAATGAGCAGTTCTTC | CASSLIVGENYNEQFF
- | once | TRBJ2-4 | TRBV19 | TGTGCCAGTAGTCCGGAGGGGGGCGCGGGAACCAAAAACATTCAGTACTTC | CASSPEGGAGTKNIQYF